Listed below are T cell receptor beta chains from one sample, sequenced in a study of blood T cell repertoires in COVID-19. Libraries were prepared by immunoSEQ multiplex PCR; TCRdb keeps only in-frame clonotypes and omits some of them. The repertoire holds roughly 210,000 clones, with around 89% as singletons. Source material: peripheral blood. These TCRs come from a man in his 70s with acute or convalescent COVID-19. The CDR3 runs from the conserved cysteine through the conserved F or W. Fields, in order: clone size, J gene, V gene, D gene, CDR3 protein, CDR3 DNA. A D gene is named only where the DNA matches it firmly. Rows may omit the clone size; those that give it use once, few, many or a size class.

clone size: -; J gene: TRBJ1-2; V gene: TRBV9; D gene: TRBD1; CDR3 protein: CASSVDRVLGGYTF; CDR3 DNA: TGTGCCAGCAGCGTTGACAGGGTCCTCGGTGGCTACACCTTC
clone size: -; J gene: TRBJ1-3; V gene: TRBV7-9; D gene: TRBD1; CDR3 protein: CASSWDSRSSGNTIYF; CDR3 DNA: TGTGCCAGCAGCTGGGACAGTAGGAGCTCTGGAAACACCATATATTTT
clone size: -; J gene: TRBJ2-1; V gene: TRBV11-3; D gene: TRBD1; CDR3 protein: CASSSTGGLDEQFF; CDR3 DNA: TGTGCCAGCAGCTCAACAGGGGGCCTAGATGAGCAGTTCTTC
clone size: -; J gene: TRBJ1-1; V gene: TRBV18; D gene: TRBD1; CDR3 protein: CASSPDRGQAFF; CDR3 DNA: TGTGCCAGCTCACCGGACAGGGGACAAGCTTTCTTT
clone size: -; J gene: TRBJ1-2; V gene: TRBV3-1/TRBV3-2; D gene: TRBD1; CDR3 protein: CASSFRQGIGYTF; CDR3 DNA: TGTGCCAGCAGCTTCCGACAGGGAATCGGCTACACCTTC
clone size: -; J gene: TRBJ2-7; V gene: TRBV5-5; D gene: -; CDR3 protein: CASSPGSVGRIYEQYF; CDR3 DNA: TGTGCCAGCAGCCCAGGCTCGGTCGGCAGAATCTACGAGCAGTACTTC
clone size: -; J gene: TRBJ2-6; V gene: TRBV19; D gene: TRBD1; CDR3 protein: CASRETGAGANVLTF; CDR3 DNA: TGTGCCAGTAGGGAGACAGGGGCTGGGGCCAACGTCCTGACTTTC
clone size: -; J gene: TRBJ1-1; V gene: TRBV14; D gene: TRBD1; CDR3 protein: CASSQVTGVTEAFF; CDR3 DNA: TGTGCCAGCAGCCAAGTAACAGGGGTTACTGAAGCTTTCTTT
clone size: -; J gene: TRBJ1-1; V gene: TRBV4-2; D gene: -; CDR3 protein: CASSRGGKDTEAFF; CDR3 DNA: TGTGCCAGCAGCCGAGGGGGAAAAGACACTGAAGCTTTCTTT
clone size: -; J gene: TRBJ2-3; V gene: TRBV7-2; D gene: TRBD2; CDR3 protein: CASSLVVGLAGGGDTQYF; CDR3 DNA: TGTGCCAGCAGCTTAGTTGTGGGACTAGCGGGAGGGGGGGATACGCAGTATTTT
clone size: -; J gene: TRBJ2-4; V gene: TRBV29-1; D gene: TRBD1; CDR3 protein: CSVRKGTDKNIQYF; CDR3 DNA: TGCAGCGTCCGGAAGGGGACAGACAAAAACATTCAGTACTTC
clone size: -; J gene: TRBJ1-5; V gene: TRBV19; D gene: TRBD1; CDR3 protein: CASSPTGAYNQPQHF; CDR3 DNA: TGTGCCAGTAGTCCGACAGGGGCCTACAATCAGCCCCAGCATTTT
clone size: -; J gene: TRBJ1-1; V gene: TRBV29-1; D gene: -; CDR3 protein: CSVQNPPQGNTEAFF; CDR3 DNA: TGCAGCGTGCAAAACCCCCCTCAGGGGAACACTGAAGCTTTCTTT
clone size: -; J gene: TRBJ2-5; V gene: TRBV5-4; D gene: TRBD2; CDR3 protein: CASSTKVLAGGQETQYF; CDR3 DNA: TGTGCCAGCAGCACTAAGGTTCTAGCGGGAGGCCAAGAGACCCAGTACTTC
clone size: -; J gene: TRBJ2-7; V gene: TRBV4-3; D gene: TRBD2; CDR3 protein: CASSQGPPGLAGAGEQYF; CDR3 DNA: TGCGCCAGCAGCCAAGGCCCCCCGGGACTAGCGGGAGCCGGCGAGCAGTACTTC
clone size: -; J gene: TRBJ1-2; V gene: TRBV5-4; D gene: -; CDR3 protein: CASSLEGVAGYTF; CDR3 DNA: TGTGCCAGCAGCTTGGAGGGGGTTGCGGGCTACACCTTC
clone size: -; J gene: TRBJ2-5; V gene: TRBV21-1; D gene: -; CDR3 protein: CASSKKRGETQYF; CDR3 DNA: TGTGCCAGCAGCAAGAAGAGGGGGGAGACCCAGTACTTC
clone size: -; J gene: TRBJ2-2; V gene: TRBV18; D gene: -; CDR3 protein: CASSPRTANTGELFF; CDR3 DNA: TGTGCCAGCTCACCACGGACAGCAAACACCGGGGAGCTGTTTTTT
clone size: -; J gene: TRBJ1-1; V gene: TRBV6-5; D gene: TRBD1; CDR3 protein: CASRRDRGLNTEAFF; CDR3 DNA: TGTGCCAGCAGGAGGGACAGGGGGCTGAACACTGAAGCTTTCTTT
clone size: -; J gene: TRBJ2-1; V gene: TRBV19; D gene: TRBD2; CDR3 protein: CASSISSGRRSYNEQFF; CDR3 DNA: TGTGCCAGTAGTATAAGTAGCGGGAGGCGCTCCTACAATGAGCAGTTCTTC
clone size: -; J gene: TRBJ2-1; V gene: TRBV6-6; D gene: TRBD2; CDR3 protein: CASSMTSGSYNEQFF; CDR3 DNA: TGTGCCAGCAGTATGACTAGCGGCTCCTACAATGAGCAGTTCTTC
clone size: -; J gene: TRBJ1-1; V gene: TRBV19; D gene: TRBD1; CDR3 protein: CASTLPTGGVNTEAFF; CDR3 DNA: TGTGCCAGTACCCTTCCCACAGGGGGCGTGAACACTGAAGCTTTCTTT
clone size: -; J gene: TRBJ2-5; V gene: TRBV27; D gene: TRBD1; CDR3 protein: CASSLSWGQGNTQYF; CDR3 DNA: TGTGCCAGCAGTTTATCGTGGGGACAGGGGAATACCCAGTACTTC
clone size: once; J gene: TRBJ1-4; V gene: TRBV19; D gene: -; CDR3 protein: CASSIGVTATNEKLFF; CDR3 DNA: TGTGCCAGTAGTATAGGGGTTACAGCAACTAATGAAAAACTGTTTTTT
clone size: once; J gene: TRBJ1-5; V gene: TRBV6-5; D gene: -; CDR3 protein: CASGELRFNQPQHF; CDR3 DNA: TGTGCCAGCGGGGAGTTGCGATTCAATCAGCCCCAGCATTTT
clone size: -; J gene: TRBJ2-7; V gene: TRBV5-1; D gene: -; CDR3 protein: CASSLEGGVDEQYF; CDR3 DNA: TGCGCCAGCAGCTTGGAAGGGGGAGTCGACGAGCAGTACTTC
clone size: -; J gene: TRBJ1-5; V gene: TRBV2; D gene: TRBD1; CDR3 protein: CASSRDSINQPQHF; CDR3 DNA: TGTGCCAGCAGTCGGGACAGCATCAATCAGCCCCAGCATTTT
clone size: -; J gene: TRBJ2-7; V gene: TRBV5-1; D gene: TRBD2; CDR3 protein: CASSLGASGFSSYEQYF; CDR3 DNA: TGCGCCAGCAGCTTGGGGGCTAGCGGGTTTAGCTCCTACGAGCAGTACTTC
clone size: -; J gene: TRBJ2-7; V gene: TRBV7-6; D gene: TRBD1; CDR3 protein: CASGIGTGDSYEQYF; CDR3 DNA: TGTGCCAGCGGCATCGGGACAGGGGACTCCTACGAGCAGTACTTC
clone size: -; J gene: TRBJ2-5; V gene: TRBV28; D gene: -; CDR3 protein: CASRPQGRTETQYF; CDR3 DNA: TGTGCCAGCAGACCACAGGGTAGGACGGAGACCCAGTACTTC
clone size: -; J gene: TRBJ1-2; V gene: TRBV5-1; D gene: -; CDR3 protein: CASSLLGQPNYGYTF; CDR3 DNA: TGCGCCAGCAGCTTGCTGGGACAACCTAACTATGGCTACACCTTC
clone size: -; J gene: TRBJ2-1; V gene: TRBV27; D gene: TRBD2; CDR3 protein: CASSFARTSGNNEQFF; CDR3 DNA: TGTGCCAGCAGTTTTGCCCGGACTAGCGGGAACAATGAGCAGTTCTTC
clone size: -; J gene: TRBJ1-1; V gene: TRBV19; D gene: -; CDR3 protein: CASRVDGGSPWGTEAFF; CDR3 DNA: TGTGCCAGTAGGGTTGATGGAGGCAGCCCGTGGGGCACTGAAGCTTTCTTT
clone size: -; J gene: TRBJ1-2; V gene: TRBV7-8; D gene: TRBD1; CDR3 protein: CASSLDRDRVGYTF; CDR3 DNA: TGTGCCAGCAGCTTAGATCGGGACAGGGTTGGCTACACCTTC
clone size: -; J gene: TRBJ2-7; V gene: TRBV5-5; D gene: TRBD1; CDR3 protein: CASSFLTGGDYEQYF; CDR3 DNA: TGTGCCAGCAGCTTCTTAACAGGGGGTGACTACGAGCAGTACTTC
clone size: -; J gene: TRBJ1-5; V gene: TRBV6-2/TRBV6-3; D gene: TRBD1; CDR3 protein: CASSIPAGTVRSINQPQHF; CDR3 DNA: TGTGCCAGCAGTATCCCCGCGGGGACAGTCCGAAGTATCAATCAGCCCCAGCATTTT
clone size: -; J gene: TRBJ1-2; V gene: TRBV7-3; D gene: -; CDR3 protein: CASSPGGGVGYTF; CDR3 DNA: TGTGCCAGCAGCCCCGGGGGAGGAGTCGGCTACACCTTC
clone size: -; J gene: TRBJ2-5; V gene: TRBV15; D gene: TRBD2; CDR3 protein: CATSSPGLAGGRAETQYF; CDR3 DNA: TGTGCCACCAGCTCCCCGGGGCTAGCGGGAGGGCGGGCAGAGACCCAGTACTTC
clone size: -; J gene: TRBJ2-3; V gene: TRBV5-4; D gene: -; CDR3 protein: CASAQGATDTQYF; CDR3 DNA: TGTGCCAGCGCCCAGGGTGCCACAGATACGCAGTATTTT
clone size: once; J gene: TRBJ1-2; V gene: TRBV7-2; D gene: TRBD1; CDR3 protein: CASSLGAGGQGYTF; CDR3 DNA: TGTGCCAGCAGCTTAGGGGCAGGGGGACAGGGCTACACCTTC
clone size: -; J gene: TRBJ2-2; V gene: TRBV11-3; D gene: -; CDR3 protein: CASSSGLWGYTGELFF; CDR3 DNA: TGTGCCAGCAGCTCCGGACTGTGGGGTTACACCGGGGAGCTGTTTTTT
clone size: -; J gene: TRBJ1-2; V gene: TRBV27; D gene: -; CDR3 protein: CASRTGPNYGYTF; CDR3 DNA: TGTGCCAGCAGGACAGGTCCAAACTATGGCTACACCTTC
clone size: -; J gene: TRBJ1-6; V gene: TRBV3-1/TRBV3-2; D gene: -; CDR3 protein: CASSQDIYSPLHF; CDR3 DNA: TGTGCCAGCAGCCAAGATATTTATTCACCCCTCCACTTT
clone size: -; J gene: TRBJ2-4; V gene: TRBV28; D gene: -; CDR3 protein: CASSGQGAKNIQYF; CDR3 DNA: TGTGCCAGCAGCGGTCAGGGGGCCAAAAACATTCAGTACTTC
clone size: -; J gene: TRBJ2-1; V gene: TRBV6-5; D gene: TRBD1; CDR3 protein: CASRGQGAVNEQFF; CDR3 DNA: TGTGCCAGCAGAGGACAGGGGGCGGTCAATGAGCAGTTCTTC
clone size: once; J gene: TRBJ2-5; V gene: TRBV11-2; D gene: -; CDR3 protein: CASSPYQETQYF; CDR3 DNA: TGTGCCAGCAGCCCGTACCAAGAGACCCAGTACTTC
clone size: -; J gene: TRBJ2-1; V gene: TRBV5-4; D gene: TRBD2; CDR3 protein: CASRKPGLAGPGEQFF; CDR3 DNA: TGTGCCAGCCGTAAACCTGGACTAGCGGGACCAGGTGAGCAGTTCTTC
clone size: -; J gene: TRBJ2-1; V gene: TRBV29-1; D gene: -; CDR3 protein: CSAYGGKSRGNEQFF; CDR3 DNA: TGCAGCGCGTACGGGGGAAAATCGAGGGGCAATGAGCAGTTCTTC
clone size: -; J gene: TRBJ2-1; V gene: TRBV6-2/TRBV6-3; D gene: -; CDR3 protein: CASSYSRPQNNEQFF; CDR3 DNA: TGTGCCAGCAGTTACTCGAGGCCACAAAACAATGAGCAGTTCTTC
clone size: -; J gene: TRBJ2-6; V gene: TRBV2; D gene: TRBD1; CDR3 protein: CASRSRYLDRAGANVLTF; CDR3 DNA: TGTGCCAGCAGATCCAGATACCTAGACAGGGCTGGGGCCAACGTCCTGACTTTC
clone size: -; J gene: TRBJ2-1; V gene: TRBV7-2; D gene: -; CDR3 protein: CASSARSNEQFF; CDR3 DNA: TGTGCCAGCAGCGCCCGGAGCAATGAGCAGTTCTTC
clone size: -; J gene: TRBJ2-7; V gene: TRBV15; D gene: -; CDR3 protein: CATSIDRSSYEQYF; CDR3 DNA: TGTGCCACCAGCATCGACAGGAGCTCCTACGAGCAGTACTTC
clone size: -; J gene: TRBJ1-5; V gene: TRBV19; D gene: TRBD1; CDR3 protein: CASSLRQGADQPQHF; CDR3 DNA: TGTGCCAGTAGCCTCAGACAGGGGGCAGATCAGCCCCAGCATTTT
clone size: -; J gene: TRBJ1-2; V gene: TRBV2; D gene: -; CDR3 protein: CASSIVQQQGYTF; CDR3 DNA: TGTGCCAGCAGTATAGTGCAACAACAGGGCTACACCTTC
clone size: -; J gene: TRBJ2-1; V gene: TRBV19; D gene: TRBD1; CDR3 protein: CAIGTGGRMSEQFF; CDR3 DNA: TGTGCCATTGGGACAGGGGGCCGGATGTCGGAGCAGTTCTTC
clone size: -; J gene: TRBJ1-5; V gene: TRBV19; D gene: -; CDR3 protein: CASSPLGGNQPQHF; CDR3 DNA: TGTGCCAGTAGTCCGCTTGGGGGGAATCAGCCCCAGCATTTT